These 14 T cell receptor beta chains were sequenced from one sample in a study of blood T cell repertoires in COVID-19. Produced via immunoSEQ multiplex PCR; TCRdb's table is partial and in-frame only. Of roughly 280,000 clones listed, almost 90% are singletons. The sequenced sample was peripheral blood. The receptors come from a woman in her twenties or thirties with COVID-19, enrolled during active disease.

The chain uses TRBV9 and TRBJ2-1; TRBD2 matches at 13 bases. From germline, CDR1 is SGDLS and CDR2 YYNGEE. Trimming at V came to 4 bases and at J to 10 bases, leaving 8 bases not matched to a gene. The CDR3 runs 15 residues. The CDR3: CASSSRLAGGYEQFF. As DNA, the CDR3 is TGTGCCAGCAGCTCCCGACTAGCGGGAGGATACGAGCAGTTCTTC.

The gene calls are TRBV10-3 and TRBJ2-7; TRBD2 agrees at 10 bases. This CDR3 is 16 amino acids long. Germline V gene sequence: CDR1 ENHRY, CDR2 SYGVKD. V shed 4 bases, J shed 4 bases, and the junction held 10 bases outside the gene matches. The CDR3 spells CAISAVSGRTPYEQYF. Here the CDR3 DNA reads TGTGCCATCAGTGCGGTTAGCGGGAGGACACCGTACGAGCAGTACTTC.

The V call is TRBV6-5, the J call TRBJ2-3, with 11 bases lining up with TRBD2. V trimming: 2 bases; J trimming: 4 bases; junction bases outside the gene matches: 5. In germline, CDR1 is MNHEY, CDR2 SVGAGI. This CDR3 spans 16 amino acids. As DNA, the CDR3 is TGTGCCAGCAGTTACCACAGACTAGCGGGGTCAGATACGCAGTATTTT. This sequence encodes CASSYHRLAGSDTQYF.

This rearrangement joins TRBV5-1 to TRBJ2-1, with TRBD2 matching 8 bases. This CDR3 has 15 amino acids. After removal of 2 bases from V and 3 bases from J, the junction contained 4 bases not matched to a gene. The V gene's germline CDR1 is SGHRS and CDR2 YFSETQ. The CDR3 loop reads CASSFTSGGYNEQFF. CDR3 in DNA: TGCGCCAGCAGCTTTACTAGCGGAGGCTACAATGAGCAGTTCTTC. The full variable domain, with the rest looked up from reference TRBV5-1 and TRBJ2-1, is KAGVTQTPRYLIKTRGQQVTLSCSPISGHRSVSWYQQTPGQGLQFLFEYFSETQRNKGNFPGRFSGRQFSNSRSEMNVSTLELGDSALYLCASSFTSGGYNEQFFGPGTRLTVL.

The chain carries TRBV5-5 and TRBJ2-2, with D uncertain. CDR3 length: 17 amino acids. The germline V and J ends were trimmed by 2 bases and 5 bases, with 19 bases remaining between them. Germline CDR1 is SGHKS and CDR2 is YYEKEE (reference sequence). CDR3 coding DNA: TGTGCCAGCAGCTTTGGCATTTGGGCTTCTGGGACCGGGGAGCTGTTTTTT. It yields the protein CASSFGIWASGTGELFF.

The CDR3 protein is CASSVSWNTEAFF. For the CDR3, the DNA is TGTGCCAGCAGCGTATCCTGGAACACTGAAGCTTTCTTT. The V gene is TRBV9, the J gene TRBJ1-1; D not certain. Per germline, CDR1 SGDLS and CDR2 YYNGEE. The CDR3 spans 13 residues. The ends were cut back, 1 base at V and 1 base at J, with 5 bases in the middle.

This clone was counted between two and nine times. The CDR3 spells CSVSTGGFDQPQHF. DNA for the CDR3: TGCAGCGTTTCCACAGGGGGATTCGATCAGCCCCAGCATTTT. This chain links TRBV29-1 with TRBJ1-5; 8 bases are shared with TRBD1. The CDR3 sequence is 14 residues long. Per the germline V gene, CDR1 is SQVTM and CDR2 is ANQGSEA. V lost 5 bases to trimming and J lost 5 bases; unmatched junction nucleotides: 8.

The V gene is TRBV12-3 or TRBV12-4, the J gene TRBJ2-3; 7 bases map to TRBD2. Unmatched junction bases numbered 3, after V lost 8 bases and J lost 1 base. This CDR3 is built from 13 residues. The CDR3 here is CASSREGTDTQYF. CDR3 DNA sequence: TGTGCCAGCTCTCGGGAGGGCACAGATACGCAGTATTTT.

The chain uses TRBV11-2 and TRBJ2-7; 8 bases match TRBD1. Germline V gene lookup returns CDR1 SGHAT and CDR2 FQNNGV. The CDR3 length is 15 residues. After removal of 2 bases from V and 2 bases from J, the junction contained 5 bases not matched to a gene. DNA of the CDR3: TGTGCCAGCAGCTTATGGACAGGGAGCACCTACGAGCAGTACTTC. Protein: CASSLWTGSTYEQYF.

The V and J genes are TRBV2 and TRBJ1-1; the D gene is possibly TRBD1 (5 bases). The V end lost 2 bases, the J end lost 6 bases, and 13 bases lay between the germline ends. The germline gives CDR1 SNHLY, CDR2 FYNNEI. CDR3 length: 14 amino acids. The CDR3 region is CASSEWGGDAEAFF. The CDR3 DNA sequence: TGTGCCAGCAGTGAATGGGGGGGGGACGCTGAAGCTTTCTTT.

The rearrangement uses TRBV30 and TRBJ2-2; 10 nucleotides match TRBD1. The J segment lost 1 base and the V segment lost 5 bases, leaving 4 bases of the junction unmatched. The V gene's germline CDR1 is GTSNPN and CDR2 SVGIG (reference sequence). The CDR3 has 15 residues. CDR3 sequence (DNA): TGTGCCTGGGACGGGGACAGGGGGAACACCGGGGAGCTGTTTTTT. This translates into CAWDGDRGNTGELFF.

This clone appeared once. This rearrangement joins TRBV18 to TRBJ2-1; 8 positions match TRBD2. The length of the CDR3 is 16 residues. V was pared by 3 bases and J by 2 bases, with 6 bases of the junction left unmatched. Germline V lookup: CDR1 KGHSH, CDR2 LQKENI. The CDR3 DNA sequence: TGTGCCAGCTCACCCGGACTAGCTGCTACCTACAATGAGCAGTTCTTC. This codes for CASSPGLAATYNEQFF.

V gene TRBV28 combines with J gene TRBJ1-2, with D possibly TRBD1 on 6 matching bases. The CDR3 covers 15 residues. The germline V and J ends were trimmed by 6 bases and 1 base, with 15 bases remaining between them. Germline CDR1 is MDHEN and CDR2 is SYDVKM. The CDR3 nucleotides read TGTGCCAGCAGCCCACAGGGATTCAGTAACTATGGCTACACCTTC. As protein: CASSPQGFSNYGYTF.

The V gene is TRBV6-4, the J gene TRBJ2-2, with 11 bases matching TRBD2. Trimming took 6 bases from V and 5 from J; bases not matched to a gene: 2. The CDR3 loop spans 14 amino acids. CDR1 MRHNA and CDR2 SNTAGT come from the germline V gene. CDR3 region: CASRLAGETGELFF. The CDR3 nucleotides are TGTGCCAGCAGACTAGCGGGAGAGACCGGGGAGCTGTTTTTT.